The T cell receptor (beta chain) described here comes from a study of blood T cell repertoires in COVID-19. Study context: COVID-19 samples from acute and convalescent phases originated in the United States, Italy and Spain. T cells, B-cell-depleted T cells, or PBMCs supplied cDNA or gDNA.

J lost 6 bases, V lost 6 bases, and 15 bases had no gene match. This CDR3 has 16 residues. Source study methods: Reference gene primer amplification yielded estimated nucleated cell counts. Repertoires were generated with immunoSEQ multiplex PCR, while TCRdb's copy carries only in-frame clones and drops some. That table is the source of V, J and clone size, and D and trimming were worked out from the DNA. The sample records tens of thousands of clones, 60% to 85% being singletons. V is TRBV23-1 and J is TRBJ2-3; 7 bases map to TRBD2. TRBV23-1 belongs to the ORF category, with a function that is uncertain. Material for sequencing was peripheral blood. This clonotype was obtained from a human donor in a cohort sampled during active COVID-19. Here the CDR3 reads CASSRTSEKGRDTQYF. The DNA for the CDR3 is TGCGCCAGCAGCCGTACTAGCGAAAAAGGGCGGGATACGCAGTATTTT.